This T cell receptor (beta chain) was observed in a study of blood T cell repertoires in COVID-19. Turning to the study itself: There were acute and convalescent COVID-19 samples, and they came from the United States, Italy and Spain. PBMCs, B-cell-depleted T cells, or T cells provided the cDNA or gDNA that made up the material.

Seattle patients were enrolled while actively infected and followed longitudinally. Germline assignment: CDR1 SQVTM and CDR2 ANQGSEA. Deletions cut 4 bases from V and 10 bases from J, with 11 bases between. The CDR3 is 11 amino acids. Original processing notes: Amplification from reference gene primers served as the basis for estimated nucleated cell counts. The assay was immunoSEQ multiplex PCR, and TCRdb's table has in-frame clones only and misses some. The DNA was the basis for D and trimming; V, J and clone size are from that table. The sample holds about 60,000 clones, 65% to 85% seen once. Material: peripheral blood. The source of this sequence is a man aged 30-40 years with COVID-19, enrolled during active disease. The chain has TRBV29-1 and TRBJ2-4; D may be TRBD2 (5 bases). CDR3 protein: CSVVLSGIQYF. CDR3 sequence (DNA): TGCAGCGTTGTCCTTTCGGGGATTCAGTACTTC.